This passage covers 27 T cell receptor beta chains from one sample sequenced in a study of shared clonotypes between healthy human individuals. Data came from immunoSEQ multiplex PCR; TCRdb stores just in-frame clones and leaves some out. Of almost 750,000 clones in the sample, 72% were seen once. The sequencing sample was made of memory CD4+ T cells sorted from blood. Documented subset: CD45RA-negative fraction. These receptors were taken from a woman between 25 and 40 years old in good health.

The chain carries TRBV18 and TRBJ2-5; no definite D call. The CDR3 is made up of 13 amino acids. V was pared by 2 bases and J by 2 bases, with 6 bases between. In germline, CDR1 is KGHSH, CDR2 LQKENI. The CDR3 loop reads CASSPIVQETQYF. The DNA of the CDR3 is TGTGCCAGCTCACCAATAGTACAAGAGACCCAGTACTTC.

The chain recombines TRBV6-4 with TRBJ1-1; 7 bases agree with TRBD1. The ends lost 3 bases at V and 0 bases at J; junction bases unmatched: 4. The germline gives CDR1 MRHNA, CDR2 SNTAGT. The CDR3 sequence is 15 residues long. The CDR3 region has the DNA TGTGCCAGCAGTGAGGGGACAGCAATGAACACTGAAGCTTTCTTT. It translates to CASSEGTAMNTEAFF.

The chain carries TRBV30 and TRBJ2-2; no definite D call. The CDR3 runs to 14 residues. V dropped 0 bases and J dropped 4 bases, with 9 bases sitting between them. Germline V gene data show CDR1 as GTSNPN and CDR2 as SVGIG (reference sequence). The CDR3 nucleotides are TGTGCCTGGAGTGTAGCCGGTTCCACCGGGGAGCTGTTTTTT. It is translated as CAWSVAGSTGELFF. Full variable domain (outside the CDR3, taken from reference TRBV30 and TRBJ2-2): SQTIHQWPATLVQPVGSPLSLECTVEGTSNPNLYWYRQAAGRGLQLLFYSVGIGQISSEVPQNLSASRPQDRQFILSSKKLLLSDSGFYLCAWSVAGSTGELFFGEGSRLTVL.

As regards this clone: The sample holds other DNA sequences that translate to the same CDR3. J is TRBJ1-5 and V is TRBV10-3, with no clear D. This CDR3 comprises 14 residues. V lost 3 bases and J 1 base, leaving 7 bases between the germline ends. Looked up from germline, CDR1 is ENHRY and CDR2 is SYGVKD. CDR3 residues: CAISDRGSNQPQHF. Here the CDR3 DNA reads TGTGCCATCAGTGACCGAGGGAGCAATCAGCCCCAGCATTTT.

This chain joins TRBV30 and TRBJ1-3, with D possibly TRBD1 on 5 matching bases. Between the trimmed V and J ends, which lost 4 bases and 4 bases, there was a span of 11 bases. The CDR3 covers 13 residues. Germline V gene lookup returns CDR1 GTSNPN and CDR2 SVGIG (reference sequence). In DNA form, the CDR3 reads TGTGCCTGGATAATAGGGGCAGGAAACACCATATATTTT. Translation gives CAWIIGAGNTIYF.

This clone occurred a few times. The CDR3 loop is CASSFRIGGNYGYTF. The DNA for the CDR3 is TGTGCCAGCAGCTTCAGGATAGGGGGCAACTATGGCTACACCTTC. This chain uses TRBV5-4 with TRBJ1-2; 7 bases are a match to TRBD1. Germline V CDR1 and CDR2: SGHNT, YYREEE (reference sequence). Losses at the gene ends were 2 bases for V and 2 bases for J; bases not matched to a gene: 6. The CDR3 totals 15 residues.

This clone was counted at least ten times. The chain couples TRBV11-3 to TRBJ2-5, with D tentatively TRBD1 or TRBD2 (5 bases each). The CDR3 loop spans 13 amino acids. Germline CDR1 is SGHNT and CDR2 is YENEEA. The ends were cut back, 5 bases at V and 5 bases at J, with 12 bases in the middle. Here the CDR3 reads CASSLWGSETQYF. The CDR3 DNA reads TGTGCCAGCAGCCTCTGGGGGTCGGAGACCCAGTACTTC.

The rearrangement links TRBV14 to TRBJ2-7; unclear D gene. The germline CDR1 and CDR2 sequences are SGHDN and FVKESK. The V end lost 9 bases, the J end lost 5 bases, and 5 bases lay between the germline ends. This CDR3 has 9 amino acids. CDR3 DNA: TGTGCCAGGGAGAACGAGCAGTACTTC. It is translated as CARENEQYF.

The chain joins TRBV7-8 to TRBJ2-1; D gene uncertain. Germline V CDR1 and CDR2: SGHVS, FQNEAQ. Trimming stripped 5 bases from V and 2 bases from J, with 13 bases between. The CDR3 consists of 15 residues. In DNA, the CDR3 is TGTGCCAGCAGCCCACGAAGGGCCGCCTACAATGAGCAGTTCTTC. It specifies CASSPRRAAYNEQFF.

In the case of this clone: The same CDR3 also results from other DNA sequences found in this sample. The rearrangement uses TRBV5-1 and TRBJ2-3; 7 bases agree with TRBD2. The CDR3 is 15 amino acids. Looked up from germline, CDR1 is SGHRS and CDR2 is YFSETQ. Trimming cost V 0 bases and J 1 base; bases outside gene matches: 2. The CDR3 protein is CASSLAGGGTDTQYF. The CDR3 nucleotides are TGCGCCAGCAGCTTGGCGGGAGGAGGCACAGATACGCAGTATTTT. The whole variable domain, remainder taken from reference TRBV5-1 and TRBJ2-3, is KAGVTQTPRYLIKTRGQQVTLSCSPISGHRSVSWYQQTPGQGLQFLFEYFSETQRNKGNFPGRFSGRQFSNSRSEMNVSTLELGDSALYLCASSLAGGGTDTQYFGPGTRLTVL.

CDR3 sequence (DNA): TGCGCCAGCAGCTTGGCCCCAAGCGAAGAGACCCAGTACTTC. It encodes CASSLAPSEETQYF. The chain employs TRBV5-1 and TRBJ2-5; D call uncertain. CDR1 and CDR2 (germline): SGHRS, YFSETQ. V was cut by 0 bases and J by 3 bases, with 9 bases left in between. This CDR3 spans 14 amino acids.

J is TRBJ2-1 and V is TRBV19, with 7 bases aligning to TRBD1. This CDR3 is built from 16 residues. The germline V gene encodes CDR1 LNHDA and CDR2 SQIVND (reference sequence). V gave up 4 bases and J gave up 6 bases; unmatched junction bases: 12. The CDR3: CASSTQRGTAVNEQFF. The CDR3 region has the DNA TGTGCCAGTAGTACCCAAAGGGGGACAGCGGTCAATGAGCAGTTCTTC.

There are a few counts of this clone. The rearrangement uses TRBV27 and TRBJ2-1; tentatively, D is TRBD1 or TRBD2 (6 bases each). CDR1 is MNHEY and CDR2 is SMNVEV in the germline V gene (reference sequence). The CDR3 spans 14 residues. V lost 5 bases to trimming and J lost 7 bases, with 15 bases between them. The CDR3 sequence is CASSRWGAGNEQFF. CDR3 in DNA: TGTGCCAGCAGTAGATGGGGGGCAGGGAATGAGCAGTTCTTC.

The chain employs TRBV2 and TRBJ2-3; 9 bases fit TRBD1. V lost 6 bases, J lost 1 base, and 8 bases stayed unmatched. The CDR3 covers 16 residues. CDR1 is SNHLY and CDR2 is FYNNEI in the germline V gene. In DNA form, the CDR3 reads TGTGCCAGCAGCACCCCGACAGGGGGGGGCACAGATACGCAGTATTTT. It specifies CASSTPTGGGTDTQYF.

V and J are TRBV6-6 and TRBJ2-2; D could derive from TRBD1 or TRBD2 (5 bases each). The CDR3 covers 16 residues. The germline gives CDR1 MNHNY, CDR2 SVGAGI (reference sequence). Trimming took off 2 bases at V and 5 bases at J, with 15 bases between the two ends. The CDR3 DNA is TGTGCCAGCAGTTACGGGGGAACCTTAGGGACCGGGGAGCTGTTTTTT. Translation: CASSYGGTLGTGELFF.

This chain uses TRBV28 with TRBJ1-3; D remains ambiguous. CDR3 length equals 14 residues. V was shortened by 6 bases and J by 0 bases, with 9 bases between the two germline ends. Germline CDR1 is MDHEN and CDR2 is SYDVKM. The CDR3 loop is CASRRQSSGNTIYF. The CDR3 region has the DNA TGTGCCAGCAGACGTCAGAGCTCTGGAAACACCATATATTTT.

This clone was recorded at least ten times. In the same sample, other DNA sequences code for this CDR3. This CDR3 is CASSPPANTEAFF. CDR3 sequence (DNA): TGTGCCAGCAGTCCACCGGCGAACACTGAAGCTTTCTTT. This rearrangement joins TRBV28 to TRBJ1-1, with D unresolved. Between the trimmed V and J ends, which lost 5 bases and 1 base, there was a span of 8 bases. The CDR3 has 13 amino acids. The germline V gene encodes CDR1 MDHEN and CDR2 SYDVKM.

The rearrangement links TRBV28 to TRBJ1-1; D uncertain. In germline, CDR1 is MDHEN, CDR2 SYDVKM. The CDR3 totals 15 residues. The ends were cut back, 10 bases at V and 1 base at J, with 19 bases in the middle. CDR3: CATTMSHKGNTEAFF. The CDR3 DNA follows: TGTGCCACCACGATGAGCCACAAAGGGAACACTGAAGCTTTCTTT.

The chain couples TRBV7-2 to TRBJ1-2, with D unclear. The germline V gene encodes CDR1 SGHTA and CDR2 FQGNSA. V was cut by 4 bases and J by 5 bases, with 14 bases left in between. The CDR3 consists of 14 residues. The CDR3: CASSSGSHGYGYTF. The CDR3 nucleotides read TGTGCCAGCAGCTCCGGGTCCCACGGGTATGGCTACACCTTC.

This sequence joins TRBV5-6 and TRBJ2-3; 14 bases match TRBD2. With 2 bases clipped from V and 3 bases from J, the junction kept 8 bases outside the gene matches. The CDR3 totals 18 residues. Per germline, CDR1 SGHDT and CDR2 YYEEEE. This CDR3 reads CASSFFGTSGRRTDTQYF. For the CDR3, the DNA is TGTGCCAGCAGCTTTTTCGGGACTAGCGGGAGACGGACAGATACGCAGTATTTT.

The chain recombines TRBV29-1 with TRBJ2-1; no clear D. Trimming removed 4 bases from V and 2 bases from J, with 6 bases in between. Germline V gives CDR1 SQVTM, CDR2 ANQGSEA. The CDR3 extends over 12 amino acids. In DNA, the CDR3 is TGCAGCGTTGGTGGCACCTACAATGAGCAGTTCTTC. It yields the protein CSVGGTYNEQFF.

The sample holds a few counts of this clone. Its ends do not fully match the called genes, so a read error is possible. The genes are TRBV7-8 and TRBJ1-5; D remains ambiguous. Germline CDR1 is SGHVS and CDR2 is FQNEAQ. The CDR3 extends over 12 amino acids. The CDR3 DNA reads as TGTGCCAGCAGCTTCTCGTCCCAGGCCGATGTTTTT. Its protein product is CASSFSSQADVF.

The chain carries TRBV5-6 and TRBJ1-4, with D maybe TRBD1 (6 bases). Germline V gene sequence: CDR1 SGHDT, CDR2 YYEEEE. The V and J ends lost 4 bases and 7 bases respectively, with 17 bases between them. The CDR3 runs to 15 residues. The DNA for the CDR3 is TGTGCCAGCAGCCCCGGGGGAGGGGGAAGTGAAAAACTGTTTTTT. Protein product: CASSPGGGGSEKLFF.

Only a few counts were recorded for this clone. The rearrangement links TRBV5-6 to TRBJ2-7, with TRBD1 matching over 7 bases. The CDR3 length is 15 residues. The V gene's germline CDR1 is SGHDT and CDR2 YYEEEE. Trimming took 2 bases from V and 3 from J; bases not matched to a gene: 8. For the CDR3, the DNA is TGTGCCAGCAGCTTTTTCGACAGGGCACTCTACGAGCAGTACTTC. Translating it yields CASSFFDRALYEQYF.

The rearrangement links TRBV6-1 to TRBJ1-2; no definite D call. The CDR3 runs 15 residues. V dropped 5 bases and J dropped 0 bases, with 13 bases sitting between them. Germline V gene lookup returns CDR1 MNHNS and CDR2 SASEGT. CDR3 sequence: CASSPNSAANYGYTF. The CDR3 DNA follows: TGTGCCAGCAGTCCTAACAGCGCAGCTAACTATGGCTACACCTTC.

The rearrangement uses TRBV2 and TRBJ2-2; D remains ambiguous. Germline V gene lookup returns CDR1 SNHLY and CDR2 FYNNEI. V lost 7 bases and J 3 bases, leaving 6 bases between the germline ends. CDR3 length: 12 amino acids. The CDR3, as DNA: TGTGCCAGCATTGCGCACACCGGGGAGCTGTTTTTT. Translated: CASIAHTGELFF.

The genes are TRBV5-4 and TRBJ2-7; TRBD1 aligns across 7 bases. The length of the CDR3 is 15 residues. The J segment lost 4 bases and the V segment lost 4 bases, leaving 11 bases of the junction unmatched. Germline CDR1 reads SGHNT; CDR2 reads YYREEE (reference sequence). CDR3 region: CASSTETGRPYEQYF. DNA of the CDR3: TGTGCCAGCAGCACAGAGACAGGGAGACCGTACGAGCAGTACTTC.